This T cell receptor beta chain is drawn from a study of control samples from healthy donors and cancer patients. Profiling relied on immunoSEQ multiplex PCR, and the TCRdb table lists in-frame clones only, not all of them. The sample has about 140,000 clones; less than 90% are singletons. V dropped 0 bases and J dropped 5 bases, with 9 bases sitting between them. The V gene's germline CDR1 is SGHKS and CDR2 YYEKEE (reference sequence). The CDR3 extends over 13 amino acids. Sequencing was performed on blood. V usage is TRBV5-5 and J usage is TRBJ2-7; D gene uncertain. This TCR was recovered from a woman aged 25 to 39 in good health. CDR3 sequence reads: CASSLALWDEQYF. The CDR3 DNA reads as TGTGCCAGCAGCTTGGCTTTGTGGGACGAGCAGTACTTC.